This T cell receptor beta chain was captured in a study of Tregs in tolerant kidney transplant recipients. Study-level findings and limits: Activated donor B cell expansion appeared to reveal the most relevant donor-specific TCRbeta repertoire.

Mixed chimerism was transient after nonmyeloablative marrow transplants from related graft donors. On this clone itself: Antigen specificity is unknown.

Profiling relied on immunoSEQ multiplex PCR, and the TCRdb table lists in-frame clones only, not all of them. The sample has approximately 47,000 clones; around nine tenths are singletons. Trimming shortened V by 5 bases and J by 3 bases, and 14 bases separated the two germline ends. From germline, CDR1 is SGHAT and CDR2 FQNNGV. The CDR3 length is 14 residues. The starting material was CD8+ T cells from blood (PBMCs), obtained 12 months after the transplant. The V call is TRBV11-2, the J call TRBJ2-7; possible D gene TRBD2, 5 bases. This clonotype was obtained from a human patient who received a combined kidney and bone marrow transplant. The graft donor may have contributed some T cells. DNA for the CDR3: TGTGCCAGCAGCGGAGGAGTAGTTATCTACGAGCAGTACTTC. Residues: CASSGGVVIYEQYF.